This TCR beta chain appears in the sequencing data of a study of control samples from healthy donors and cancer patients (dated by TCRdb to 2020 to 2021). V is cut by 4 bases and J by 5 bases, and the space between the germline ends is 6 bases. From a lookup of the germline V gene (reference sequence), CDR1 and CDR2 are LGHDT and YNNKEL. The cysteine opens and the phenylalanine closes a CDR3 of 12 amino acids. CDR3 DNA is the only sequence kept; it has 36 bases, read in frame from the first base. The library was built by means of the immunoSEQ multiplex PCR assay. TCRdb holds this immuneACCESS table with in-frame rearrangements only. Some clones are missing; in checked studies, unresolved V genes explain under half, and the rest has no known cause. This sample is represented by 95,000 to 150,000 clones; approximately 88% of them were singletons. The top ten hold less than 3.5% of the sample. Turning to this clone: No cognate antigen has been identified for it. Base qualities are not recorded, but no much larger clone differs from it by a single base.

This receptor was identified in a man aged 35 to 55 in good health. Sequences were obtained from blood. The chain uses TRBV3-1 (or the pseudogene TRBV3-2) and TRBJ2-1, with the D gene uncertain. The sequence in DNA is TGTGCCAGCAGCCGTGGAGACAATGAGCAGTTCTTC. The encoded protein is CASSRGDNEQFF.